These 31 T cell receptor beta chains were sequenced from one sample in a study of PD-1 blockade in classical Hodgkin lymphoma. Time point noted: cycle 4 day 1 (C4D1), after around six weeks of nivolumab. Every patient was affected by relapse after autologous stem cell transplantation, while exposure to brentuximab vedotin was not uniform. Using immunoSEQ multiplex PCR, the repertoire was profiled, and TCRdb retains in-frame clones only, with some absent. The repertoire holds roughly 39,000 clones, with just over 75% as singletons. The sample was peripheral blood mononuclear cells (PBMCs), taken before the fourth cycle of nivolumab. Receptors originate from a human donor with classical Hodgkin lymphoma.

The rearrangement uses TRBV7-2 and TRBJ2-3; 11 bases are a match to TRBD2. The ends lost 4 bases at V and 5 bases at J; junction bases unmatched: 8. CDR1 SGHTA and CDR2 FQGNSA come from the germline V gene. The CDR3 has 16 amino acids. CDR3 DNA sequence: TGTGCCAGCAGCTGGAATAGCGGGGGGGCCAGAGATACGCAGTATTTT. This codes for CASSWNSGGARDTQYF.

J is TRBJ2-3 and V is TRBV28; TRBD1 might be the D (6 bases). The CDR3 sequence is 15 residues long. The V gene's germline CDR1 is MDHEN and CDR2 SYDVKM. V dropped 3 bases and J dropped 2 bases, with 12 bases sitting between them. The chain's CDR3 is CASSLGARATDTQYF. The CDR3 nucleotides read TGTGCCAGCAGTTTGGGGGCGAGGGCCACAGATACGCAGTATTTT.

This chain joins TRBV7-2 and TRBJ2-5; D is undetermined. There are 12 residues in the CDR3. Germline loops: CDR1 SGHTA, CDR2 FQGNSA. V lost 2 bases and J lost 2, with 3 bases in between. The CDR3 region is CASSLTQETQYF. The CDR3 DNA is TGTGCCAGCAGCTTAACTCAAGAGACCCAGTACTTC.

The CDR3 region is CASSFRQGGYNEQFF. The CDR3 DNA follows: TGTGCCAGCAGCTTTCGGCAGGGGGGATACAATGAGCAGTTCTTC. This rearrangement joins TRBV7-2 to TRBJ2-1; maybe TRBD1 (7 bases). V was pared by 3 bases and J by 4 bases, with 13 bases between. This CDR3 has 15 amino acids. Germline V gene lookup returns CDR1 SGHTA and CDR2 FQGNSA.

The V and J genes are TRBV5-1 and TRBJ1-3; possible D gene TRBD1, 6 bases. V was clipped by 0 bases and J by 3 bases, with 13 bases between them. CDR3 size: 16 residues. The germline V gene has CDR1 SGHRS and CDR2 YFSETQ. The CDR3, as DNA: TGCGCCAGCAGCTTGGGGGCAGGGGATTTTGGAAACACCATATATTTT. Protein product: CASSLGAGDFGNTIYF.

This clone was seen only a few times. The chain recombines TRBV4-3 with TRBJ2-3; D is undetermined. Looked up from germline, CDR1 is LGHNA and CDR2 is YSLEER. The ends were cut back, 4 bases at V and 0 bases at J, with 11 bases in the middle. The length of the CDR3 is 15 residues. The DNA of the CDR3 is TGCGCCAGCAGCCCTTGGACCTCTAGCACAGATACGCAGTATTTT. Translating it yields CASSPWTSSTDTQYF.

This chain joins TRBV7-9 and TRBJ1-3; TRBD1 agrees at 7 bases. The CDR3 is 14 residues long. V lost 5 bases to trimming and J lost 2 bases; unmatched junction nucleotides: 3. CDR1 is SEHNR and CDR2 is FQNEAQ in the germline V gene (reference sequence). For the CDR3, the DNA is TGTGCCAGCAGCCACGACAGGGCTGGAAACACCATATATTTT. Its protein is CASSHDRAGNTIYF.

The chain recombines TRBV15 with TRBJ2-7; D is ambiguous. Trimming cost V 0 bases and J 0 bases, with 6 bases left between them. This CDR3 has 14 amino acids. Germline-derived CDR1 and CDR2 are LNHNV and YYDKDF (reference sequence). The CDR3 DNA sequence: TGTGCCACCAGCAGAGATCGGAACTCCTACGAGCAGTACTTC. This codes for CATSRDRNSYEQYF.

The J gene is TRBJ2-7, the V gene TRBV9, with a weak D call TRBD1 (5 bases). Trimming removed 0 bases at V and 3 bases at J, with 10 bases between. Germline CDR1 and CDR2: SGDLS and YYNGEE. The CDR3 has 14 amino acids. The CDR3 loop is CASSVAGHGYEQYF. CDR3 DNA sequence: TGTGCCAGCAGCGTAGCAGGGCACGGCTACGAGCAGTACTTC.

Here the CDR3 reads CASRSRDTQYF. The CDR3 DNA sequence: TGTGCCAGCAGGAGTAGAGATACGCAGTATTTT. V usage is TRBV2 and J usage is TRBJ2-3; unclear D gene. Trimming shortened V by 6 bases and J by 5 bases, and 6 bases separated the two germline ends. The length of the CDR3 is 11 residues. From germline, CDR1 is SNHLY and CDR2 FYNNEI.

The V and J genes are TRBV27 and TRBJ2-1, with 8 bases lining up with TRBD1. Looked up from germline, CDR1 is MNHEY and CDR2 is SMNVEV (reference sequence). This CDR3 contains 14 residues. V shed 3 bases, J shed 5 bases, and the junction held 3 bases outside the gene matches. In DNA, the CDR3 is TGTGCCAGCAGTTTGACAGGGGTTCACAATGAGCAGTTCTTC. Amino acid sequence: CASSLTGVHNEQFF.

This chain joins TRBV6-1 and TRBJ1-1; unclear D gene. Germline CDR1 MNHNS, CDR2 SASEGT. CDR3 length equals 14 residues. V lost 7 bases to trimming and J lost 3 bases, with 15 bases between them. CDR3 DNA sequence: TGTGCCAGCAAACTCCCATGGGGTTACACTGAAGCTTTCTTT. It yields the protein CASKLPWGYTEAFF.

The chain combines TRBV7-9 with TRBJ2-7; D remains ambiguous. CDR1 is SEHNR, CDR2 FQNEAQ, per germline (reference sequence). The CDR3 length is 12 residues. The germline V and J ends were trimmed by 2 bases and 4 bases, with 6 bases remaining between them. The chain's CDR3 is CASSLKPYEQYF. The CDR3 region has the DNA TGTGCCAGCAGCTTAAAGCCATACGAGCAGTACTTC.

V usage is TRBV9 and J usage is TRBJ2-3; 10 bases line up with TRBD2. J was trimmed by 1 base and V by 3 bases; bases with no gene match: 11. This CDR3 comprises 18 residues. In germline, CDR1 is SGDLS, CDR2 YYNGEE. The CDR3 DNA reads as TGTGCCAGCAGCGCACGATTCTCCGGGACTAGCGGCACAGATACGCAGTATTTT. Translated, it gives CASSARFSGTSGTDTQYF.

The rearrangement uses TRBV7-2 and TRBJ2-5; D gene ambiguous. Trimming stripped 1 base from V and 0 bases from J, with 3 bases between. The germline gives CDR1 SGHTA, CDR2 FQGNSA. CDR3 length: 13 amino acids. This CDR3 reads CASSLDYQETQYF. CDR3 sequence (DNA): TGTGCCAGCAGCTTAGACTACCAAGAGACCCAGTACTTC.

CDR3 protein: CASSLVRPVNTGELFF. The CDR3 DNA reads TGTGCCAGCAGCTTAGTAAGGCCAGTAAACACCGGGGAGCTGTTTTTT. This sequence joins TRBV7-2 and TRBJ2-2; D is ambiguous. The V gene lost 1 base and the J gene lost 2 bases, with 11 bases spanning the gap. Germline values: CDR1 SGHTA, CDR2 FQGNSA. This CDR3 is built from 16 residues.

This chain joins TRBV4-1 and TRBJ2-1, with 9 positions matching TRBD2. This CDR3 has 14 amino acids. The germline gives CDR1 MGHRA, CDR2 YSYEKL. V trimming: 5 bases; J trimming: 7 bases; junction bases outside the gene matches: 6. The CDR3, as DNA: TGCGCCAGCAGCAACCCTAGCGGGGATAATGAGCAGTTCTTC. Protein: CASSNPSGDNEQFF.

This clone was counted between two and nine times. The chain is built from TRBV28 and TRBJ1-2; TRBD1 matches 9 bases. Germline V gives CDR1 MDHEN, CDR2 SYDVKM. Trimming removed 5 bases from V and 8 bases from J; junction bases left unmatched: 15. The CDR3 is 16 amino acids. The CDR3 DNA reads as TGTGCCAGCAGTCTATCAACAGGGGGCAATAAACGAGGCTACACCTTC. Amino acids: CASSLSTGGNKRGYTF.

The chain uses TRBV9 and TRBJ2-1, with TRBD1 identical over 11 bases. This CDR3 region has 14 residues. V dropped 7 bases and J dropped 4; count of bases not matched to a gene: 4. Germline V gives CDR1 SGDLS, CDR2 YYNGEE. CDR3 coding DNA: TGTGCCAGCTCGGGGACAGGGGGGTACAATGAGCAGTTCTTC. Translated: CASSGTGGYNEQFF. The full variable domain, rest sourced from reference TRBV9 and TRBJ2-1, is DSGVTQTPKHLITATGQRVTLRCSPRSGDLSVYWYQQSLDQGLQFLIQYYNGEERAKGNILERFSAQQFPDLHSELNLSSLELGDSALYFCASSGTGGYNEQFFGPGTRLTVL.

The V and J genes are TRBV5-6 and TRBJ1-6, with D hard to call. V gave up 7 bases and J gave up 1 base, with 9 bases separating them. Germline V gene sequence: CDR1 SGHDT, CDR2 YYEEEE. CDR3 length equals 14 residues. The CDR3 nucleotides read TGTGCCAGCGGGAGATTATCCTATAATTCACCCCTCCACTTT. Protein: CASGRLSYNSPLHF.

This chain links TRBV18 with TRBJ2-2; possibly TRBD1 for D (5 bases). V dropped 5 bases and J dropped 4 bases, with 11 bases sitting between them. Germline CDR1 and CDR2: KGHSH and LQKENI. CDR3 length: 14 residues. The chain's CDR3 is CASSSNQGTGELFF. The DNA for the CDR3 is TGTGCCAGCTCATCCAACCAGGGCACCGGGGAGCTGTTTTTT.

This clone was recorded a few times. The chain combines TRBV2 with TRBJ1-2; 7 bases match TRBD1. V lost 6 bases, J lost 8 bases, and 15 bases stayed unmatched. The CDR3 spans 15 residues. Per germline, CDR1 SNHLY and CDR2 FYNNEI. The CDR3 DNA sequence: TGTGCCAGCAGCTCCGGAGGGGGCCTTTTTAAGGGCTACACCTTC. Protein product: CASSSGGGLFKGYTF.

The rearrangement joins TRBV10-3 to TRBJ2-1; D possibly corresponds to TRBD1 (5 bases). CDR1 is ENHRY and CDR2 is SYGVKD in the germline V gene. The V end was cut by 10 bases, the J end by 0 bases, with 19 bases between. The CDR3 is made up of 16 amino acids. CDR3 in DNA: TGTGCCACCCGGGCCAGACAGCAGAGCTCCTACAATGAGCAGTTCTTC. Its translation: CATRARQQSSYNEQFF.

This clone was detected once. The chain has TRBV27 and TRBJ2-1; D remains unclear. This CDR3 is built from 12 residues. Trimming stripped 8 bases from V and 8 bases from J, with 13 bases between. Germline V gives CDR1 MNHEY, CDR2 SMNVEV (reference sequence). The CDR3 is CASQHNMDEQFF. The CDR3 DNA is TGTGCCAGCCAACACAACATGGATGAGCAGTTCTTC.

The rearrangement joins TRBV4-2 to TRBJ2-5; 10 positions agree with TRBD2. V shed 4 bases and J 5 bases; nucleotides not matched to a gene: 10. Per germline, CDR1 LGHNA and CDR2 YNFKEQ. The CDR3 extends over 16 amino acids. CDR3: CASSPTSGGARETQYF. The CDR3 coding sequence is TGTGCCAGCAGCCCCACAAGCGGGGGGGCAAGGGAGACCCAGTACTTC.

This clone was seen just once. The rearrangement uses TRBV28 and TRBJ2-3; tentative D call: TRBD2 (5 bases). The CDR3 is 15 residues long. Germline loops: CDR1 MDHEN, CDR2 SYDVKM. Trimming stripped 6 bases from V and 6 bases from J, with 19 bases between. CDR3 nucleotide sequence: TGTGCCAGCAGACGCGGGCCCGTGTTACAGGATACGCAGTATTTT. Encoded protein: CASRRGPVLQDTQYF.

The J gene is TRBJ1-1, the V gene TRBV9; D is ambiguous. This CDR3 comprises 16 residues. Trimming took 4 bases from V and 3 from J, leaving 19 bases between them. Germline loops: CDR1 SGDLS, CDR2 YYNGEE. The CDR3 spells CASSFLLVGRDTEAFF. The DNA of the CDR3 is TGTGCCAGCAGCTTCCTCCTGGTGGGTAGGGACACTGAAGCTTTCTTT.

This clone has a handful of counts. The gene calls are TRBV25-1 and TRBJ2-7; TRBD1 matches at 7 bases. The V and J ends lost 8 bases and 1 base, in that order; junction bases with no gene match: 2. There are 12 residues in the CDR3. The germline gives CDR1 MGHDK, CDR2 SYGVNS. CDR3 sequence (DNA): TGTGCCAGCCAGACAGGGTCCTACGAGCAGTACTTC. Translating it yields CASQTGSYEQYF.

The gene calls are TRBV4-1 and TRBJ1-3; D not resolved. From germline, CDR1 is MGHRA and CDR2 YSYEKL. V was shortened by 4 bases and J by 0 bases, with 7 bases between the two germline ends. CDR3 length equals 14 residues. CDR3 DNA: TGCGCCAGCAGCCGATTCGACTCTGGAAACACCATATATTTT. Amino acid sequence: CASSRFDSGNTIYF.

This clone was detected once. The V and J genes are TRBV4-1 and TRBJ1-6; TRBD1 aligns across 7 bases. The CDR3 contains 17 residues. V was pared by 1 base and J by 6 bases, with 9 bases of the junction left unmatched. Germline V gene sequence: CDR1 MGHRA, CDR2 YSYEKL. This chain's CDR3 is CASSQGITGVVNSPLHF. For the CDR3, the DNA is TGCGCCAGCAGCCAAGGGATTACAGGGGTCGTTAATTCACCCCTCCACTTT.

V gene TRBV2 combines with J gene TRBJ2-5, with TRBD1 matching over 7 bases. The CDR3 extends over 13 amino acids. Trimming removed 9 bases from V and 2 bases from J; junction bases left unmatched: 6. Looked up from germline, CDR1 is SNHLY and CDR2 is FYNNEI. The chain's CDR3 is CARNRDRQETQYF. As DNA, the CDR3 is TGTGCCAGGAACCGGGACAGACAAGAGACCCAGTACTTC. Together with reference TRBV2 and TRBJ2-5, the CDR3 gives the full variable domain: EPEVTQTPSHQVTQMGQEVILRCVPISNHLYFYWYRQILGQKVEFLVSFYNNEISEKSEIFDDQFSVERPDGSNFTLKIRSTKLEDSAMYFCARNRDRQETQYFGPGTRLLVL.